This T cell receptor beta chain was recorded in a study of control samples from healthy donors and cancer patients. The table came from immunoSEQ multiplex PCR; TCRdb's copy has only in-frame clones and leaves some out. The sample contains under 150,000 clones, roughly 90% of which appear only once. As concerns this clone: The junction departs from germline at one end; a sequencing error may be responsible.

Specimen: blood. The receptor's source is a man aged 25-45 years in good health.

The CDR3 coding sequence is TGTGCCAGCAGCTACTCCGCCGAGACTTCCGGGGAGCTGTTTTTT. This translates into CASSYSAETSGELFF. The J gene is TRBJ2-2, the V gene TRBV6-6, with D unresolved. The CDR3 is 15 amino acids. Looked up from germline, CDR1 is MNHNY and CDR2 is SVGAGI (reference sequence).